Following are 16 T cell receptor beta chains from one sample sequenced in a study of T-cell reconstitution after alpha-beta-depleted transplantation in children. It was with unique molecular identifiers that the TCRbeta library was prepared. TCRdb re-analysed the PCR reads in MiXCR, keeping a single row per CDR3 protein. The profile shows some 300,000 distinct CDR3 sequences, 9.5% to 13% of them singletons. Sequencing used PBMCs, obtained before TCRalphabeta/CD19-depleted stem cell transplant. The receptor set was obtained from a boy under two years old with acute myeloid leukemia, due to receive a stem cell transplant.

This clonotype was detected ten times or more. The chain has TRBV7-3 and TRBJ2-1; D possibly uses TRBD1 or TRBD2 (5 bases each). The V end lost 2 bases, the J end lost 2 bases, and 10 bases lay between the germline ends. This CDR3 region has 15 residues. Germline CDR1 and CDR2: SGHTA and FQGTGA. The CDR3 region is CASSLGGGAYNEQFF. The CDR3 bases are TGTGCCAGCAGCTTAGGGGGTGGGGCCTACAATGAGCAGTTCTTC.

This clonotype has a count of ten or more. The chain recombines TRBV28 with TRBJ2-3; D call uncertain. Germline V gene lookup returns CDR1 MDHEN and CDR2 SYDVKM. V was trimmed by 4 bases and J by 7 bases, leaving 9 bases between them. This CDR3 contains 12 residues. CDR3 nucleotides: TGTGCCAGCAGTTCAGGTCTCCATACGCAGTATTTT. It specifies CASSSGLHTQYF.

The chain recombines TRBV10-3 with TRBJ1-5; perhaps TRBD1 as D (5 bases). CDR1 is ENHRY and CDR2 is SYGVKD in the germline V gene. This CDR3 has 15 amino acids. Trimming pared 6 bases from V and 0 bases from J, leaving 12 bases between. CDR3 region: CAISRQSYSNQPQHF. The CDR3 DNA is TGTGCCATCAGCCGACAGTCCTATAGCAATCAGCCCCAGCATTTT.

The chain recombines TRBV29-1 with TRBJ1-1; no clear D. Germline V lookup: CDR1 SQVTM, CDR2 ANQGSEA. This CDR3 region has 13 residues. The germline V and J ends were trimmed by 7 bases and 1 base, with 13 bases remaining between them. DNA of the CDR3: TGCAGCGGGAAACGGTTGGGGAACACTGAAGCTTTCTTT. It specifies CSGKRLGNTEAFF. Based on the CDR3 plus reference TRBV29-1 and TRBJ1-1, the full variable domain is SAVISQKPSRDICQRGTSLTIQCQVDSQVTMMFWYRQQPGQSLTLIATANQGSEATYESGFVIDKFPISRPNLTFSTLTVSNMSPEDSSIYLCSGKRLGNTEAFFGQGTRLTVV.

To note about this clonotype: This may be a read error, as it is one base from a much larger clone. The J gene is TRBJ2-7, the V gene TRBV3-1; weak D call: TRBD1 (6 bases). The V gene's germline CDR1 is LGHDT and CDR2 YNNKEL (reference sequence). V was shortened by 2 bases and J by 5 bases, with 16 bases between the two germline ends. The CDR3 contains 15 residues. The CDR3 sequence is CASSQLDHKGDEQYF. The CDR3 DNA reads as TGTGCCAGCAGCCAACTCGACCACAAGGGGGACGAGCAGTACTTC.

This clonotype showed up just a few times. The genes are TRBV20-1 and TRBJ1-6; 7 positions match TRBD1. Germline CDR1 and CDR2: DFQATT and SNEGSKA (reference sequence). The CDR3 is 16 amino acids. The V segment lost 3 bases and the J segment 10 bases; nucleotides outside the gene matches: 15. The CDR3 loop is CSASGQAIPFASPLHF. For the CDR3, the DNA is TGCAGTGCTAGCGGACAGGCCATTCCCTTCGCGTCACCCCTCCACTTT.

This clonotype was observed many times. The chain links TRBV12-5 to TRBJ1-1, with a weak D call TRBD1 (5 bases). This CDR3 has 11 residues. Trimming left V 5 bases short and J 10 bases short, with 11 bases between. Germline CDR1 and CDR2: LGHNT and FRNRAP. CDR3 amino acids: CASGQGKVAFF. The CDR3 DNA reads as TGTGCTAGTGGTCAGGGAAAGGTAGCTTTCTTT.

Ten or more counts support this clonotype. This chain uses TRBV10-2 with TRBJ2-7; a possible D gene is TRBD2 (6 bases). CDR1 is WSHSY, CDR2 SAAADI, per germline. This CDR3 comprises 13 residues. Trimming left V 6 bases short and J 3 bases short, with 12 bases between. As DNA, the CDR3 is TGCGCCAGCAGCTTTAGCGGTCGCTACGAGCAGTACTTC. As protein: CASSFSGRYEQYF.

This clonotype appeared many times. V usage is TRBV10-3 and J usage is TRBJ1-1, with 9 bases fitting TRBD1. The V gene end was trimmed by 2 bases and the J gene end by 6 bases; junction bases not matched to a gene: 10. The CDR3 extends over 16 amino acids. CDR1 and CDR2 from the germline V gene are ENHRY and SYGVKD. CDR3 in amino acids: CAISERGTGRWAEAFF. In DNA, the CDR3 is TGTGCCATCAGTGAGAGGGGGACAGGGAGGTGGGCTGAAGCTTTCTTT.

The sample holds many counts of this clonotype. The rearrangement links TRBV5-5 to TRBJ1-5, with D hard to call. Germline V gene lookup returns CDR1 SGHKS and CDR2 YYEKEE (reference sequence). CDR3 size: 16 residues. Trimming shortened V by 1 base and J by 8 bases, and 19 bases separated the two germline ends. The CDR3 bases are TGTGCCAGCAGCTTGTTAGGGAATATATGGAATGAGCCCCAGCATTTT. Protein product: CASSLLGNIWNEPQHF.

The sample holds many counts of this clonotype. The chain uses TRBV28 and TRBJ2-3, with 7 bases identical to TRBD1. Germline V gene lookup returns CDR1 MDHEN and CDR2 SYDVKM. The J segment lost 9 bases and the V segment lost 6 bases, leaving 9 bases of the junction unmatched. CDR3 size: 13 residues. Written as DNA, the CDR3 is TGTGCCAGCAGGGACAGGCCCGGGCAAACGCAGTATTTT. Protein product: CASRDRPGQTQYF.

This clonotype was seen ten or more times. The CDR3 DNA reads as TGCGCCAGCAGTCTTACTAGCGGGAGGCCTCCGGACGAGCAGTACTTC. Amino acids: CASSLTSGRPPDEQYF. The V and J genes are TRBV5-1 and TRBJ2-7; 12 nucleotides match TRBD2. This CDR3 comprises 16 residues. CDR1 is SGHRS and CDR2 is YFSETQ in the germline V gene. With V trimmed by 5 bases and J by 5 bases, 11 bases remained unmatched.

This clonotype was observed a few times. CDR3 sequence reads: CAWRIMVGEAFF. CDR3 nucleotide sequence: TGTGCCTGGAGGATTATGGTAGGTGAAGCTTTCTTT. The gene calls are TRBV30 and TRBJ1-1; D remains unclear. This CDR3 is built from 12 residues. Germline CDR1 GTSNPN, CDR2 SVGIG (reference sequence). V dropped 3 bases and J dropped 7 bases, with 12 bases sitting between them.

This clonotype was detected ten times or more. The chain links TRBV3-1 to TRBJ2-7; 7 bases map to TRBD1. Losses at the gene ends were 5 bases for V and 4 bases for J; bases not matched to a gene: 5. CDR1 and CDR2 (germline): LGHDT, YNNKEL (reference sequence). The CDR3 is made up of 13 amino acids. CDR3 in DNA: TGTGCCAGCAGCGGGACAGAGCCATACGAGCAGTACTTC. Translation: CASSGTEPYEQYF.

This clonotype showed up many times. This chain links TRBV9 with TRBJ2-7, with TRBD1 matching over 7 bases. The ends lost 0 bases at V and 5 bases at J; junction bases unmatched: 5. The germline CDR1 and CDR2 sequences are SGDLS and YYNGEE. The CDR3 extends over 14 amino acids. The CDR3 sequence: CASSVETGTDEQYF. In DNA, the CDR3 is TGTGCCAGCAGCGTAGAGACAGGGACGGACGAGCAGTACTTC.

Notes on this clonotype: It may be a read error: a sequence one base away is much more abundant. The V call is TRBV7-9, the J call TRBJ2-1; D is ambiguous. This CDR3 has 13 amino acids. Germline lookup yields CDR1 SEHNR and CDR2 FQNEAQ (reference sequence). CDR3 bases: TGTGGCAGCAGCTTAGTTCTCTCCAATGAGCAGTTCTTC. Translation: CGSSLVLSNEQFF.